This paragraph covers one T cell receptor beta chain sequence. The table lists this clonotype with a few counts. It has no known antigen specificity. Per-base qualities were not stored, and no clone one base away is much larger. What this sample's treatment or condition label stands for: allogeneic hematopoietic cell transplantation with graft depleted of TCRalphabeta T cells and CD19 B cells. The children who served as transplant recipients had been given grafts of TCRalphabeta/CD19-depleted allogeneic hematopoietic cells. Receptor libraries were prepared by PCR. Sequencing instrument: Illumina HiSeq 2500. To normalize quantification of the TCRbeta repertoire, the TCR libraries were built with molecular barcoding that relied on unique molecular identifiers. TCRdb handled the public reads itself, with Q25 trimming in fastp and clone calling in MiXCR, and kept productive beta chains. Merged by CDR3 protein, the rows form single entries marked with the most common genes and DNA. This sample comprises approximately 220,000 distinct CDR3 sequences, approximately 19% of them detected only once. Jointly, the top ten make up about 41% of the sample.

The CDR3, cysteine through phenylalanine, is 13 amino acids long. Solely the CDR3 DNA is kept, with 39 bases framed from the first base. According to the germline V gene, CDR1 reads ENHRY and CDR2 reads SYGVKD. Between the V and J ends, shortened by 7 bases and 3 bases respectively, the junction contains 11 bases. The record originates from a study of T-cell reconstitution after alpha-beta-depleted transplantation in children (TCRdb year 2016). Notes on the research overall: The study quantitatively tracked T-cell immune reconstitution after TCRalphabeta/CD19-depleted allogeneic hematopoietic cell transplantation in children using TCR repertoire profiling.

What the work shows at the level of the full study, not this receptor alone: The apparently early recovery of alphabetaT-cell counts about two months after transplant reportedly depended on only several hundred rapidly expanded clones that came from non-depleted graft cells. The frequencies of hyperexpanded clones fell over the following months, and after one year, T-cell counts and TCRbeta diversity were mostly attributed to newly produced T cells. In some patients, the high TCRbeta diversity seen at day 60 was put down to recipient T cells and intrathymic progenitors that had survived conditioning.

The sequence is built from TRBV10-3 and TRBJ2-3; the D gene is perhaps TRBD2, from 5 matching bases. This clonotype was obtained from a male patient aged 2 to 10 who had a stem cell transplant for acute lymphoblastic leukemia, so the T cells may come from the graft donor. The specimen comprised PBMCs, mostly from graft donor cells, sampled 360 days after TCRalphabeta/CD19-depleted stem cell transplant. The DNA reads TGTGCCATCACCCGAGGGCAGACAGATACGCAGTATTTT. It specifies CAITRGQTDTQYF.